This passage covers 10 T cell receptor beta chains from one sample sequenced in a study of cytomegalovirus exposure and HLA in healthy donors. PCR was performed using 60 Vbeta and 13 Jbeta primers. TCRdb's table, derived via immunoSEQ multiplex PCR, lists solely in-frame clones and lacks some. The sample shows fewer than 110,000 clones, about 74% of them seen only once. Sequenced: PBMCs. The receptors originated from a woman aged 40 to 50 in good health and CMV-seropositive.

The chain recombines TRBV5-1 with TRBJ2-1, with D possibly matching TRBD1 (8 bases). V shed 4 bases and J shed 9 bases, with 17 bases lying between them. Germline V gene lookup returns CDR1 SGHRS and CDR2 YFSETQ. This CDR3 has 14 amino acids. The CDR3 here is CASSKLTGEGEQFF. The CDR3 DNA follows: TGCGCCAGCAGCAAACTGACAGGGGAGGGTGAGCAGTTCTTC.

The chain combines TRBV5-1 with TRBJ2-1; tentative D call: TRBD2 (6 bases). Germline values: CDR1 SGHRS, CDR2 YFSETQ. The V end was cut by 3 bases, the J end by 4 bases, with 8 bases between. CDR3 length equals 13 residues. The CDR3 DNA sequence: TGCGCCAGCAGCTCCGGGAGTTACAATGAGCAGTTCTTC. This encodes CASSSGSYNEQFF.

The rearrangement uses TRBV18 and TRBJ1-5, with D possibly being TRBD1 (5 bases). V dropped 6 bases and J dropped 0 bases, with 21 bases sitting between them. Germline V gene data show CDR1 as KGHSH and CDR2 as LQKENI. The CDR3 extends over 18 amino acids. CDR3 DNA: TGTGCCAGCTCCGTAATCGGTCTCCAGGGTAATAGCAATCAGCCCCAGCATTTT. This gives the protein CASSVIGLQGNSNQPQHF.

The chain uses TRBV30 and TRBJ1-1, with 8 positions matching TRBD1. CDR1 and CDR2 (germline): GTSNPN, SVGIG (reference sequence). This CDR3 has 14 amino acids. Trimming took 2 bases from V and 5 from J; bases not matched to a gene: 7. The CDR3 sequence: CAWSLGQGWTEAFF. CDR3 DNA: TGTGCCTGGAGTCTTGGACAGGGCTGGACTGAAGCTTTCTTT.

This chain uses TRBV10-1 with TRBJ2-7; 8 bases agree with TRBD1. Germline trimming cut 4 bases from V and 3 bases from J; bases unmatched to any gene: 8. CDR1 and CDR2 (germline): WNHNN, SYGVQD (reference sequence). The length of the CDR3 is 15 residues. The CDR3 spells CASSASGDRRYEQYF. The CDR3 bases are TGCGCCAGCAGTGCTTCGGGGGACAGGCGCTACGAGCAGTACTTC.

The rearrangement uses TRBV5-1 and TRBJ2-1; TRBD2 is a possible D gene (6 bases). The length of the CDR3 is 14 residues. Looked up from germline, CDR1 is SGHRS and CDR2 is YFSETQ. Trimming took 3 bases from V and 10 from J, leaving 17 bases between them. The CDR3 DNA is TGCGCCAGCAGCTGGGAACTAGCTCTTGGGGAGCAGTTCTTC. Its protein is CASSWELALGEQFF.

The genes are TRBV7-3 and TRBJ2-1; 9 bases align to TRBD2. V lost 2 bases, J lost 4 bases, and 6 bases stayed unmatched. The CDR3 has 16 amino acids. Germline loops: CDR1 SGHTA, CDR2 FQGTGA. CDR3 amino acids: CASSLLAGGAYNEQFF. The CDR3 DNA sequence: TGTGCCAGCAGCTTACTGGCGGGGGGGGCTTACAATGAGCAGTTCTTC.

This clone appeared a few times. The chain carries TRBV2 and TRBJ1-5; 9 bases match TRBD1. The CDR3 covers 19 residues. CDR1 is SNHLY and CDR2 is FYNNEI in the germline V gene. The V and J ends lost 6 bases and 1 base, in that order; junction bases with no gene match: 16. The CDR3 nucleotides read TGTGCCAGCAGCGGGCAACCGGGACAGGGCGCTAAAAGCAATCAGCCCCAGCATTTT. It specifies CASSGQPGQGAKSNQPQHF.

V gene TRBV16 combines with J gene TRBJ1-2, with D possibly being TRBD1 (5 bases). The CDR3 sequence is 13 residues long. With 4 bases removed from V and 5 bases from J, the gap between germline ends came to 11 bases. Looked up from germline, CDR1 is KGHSY and CDR2 is FQNENV. CDR3 DNA sequence: TGTGCCAGCAGCCTAGCATCAGGGTATGGCTACACCTTC. The encoded protein is CASSLASGYGYTF.

The V call is TRBV4-2, the J call TRBJ1-2; 9 nucleotides align to TRBD1. Trimming took 0 bases from V and 0 from J; bases not matched to a gene: 5. The CDR3 has 17 amino acids. CDR1 is LGHNA, CDR2 YNFKEQ, per germline. The CDR3, as DNA: TGTGCCAGCAGCCAAGAGGGACAGGGTCCAACTAACTATGGCTACACCTTC. Amino acid sequence: CASSQEGQGPTNYGYTF.